A selection of T cell receptor beta chains follows, all from one sample in a study of blood T cell repertoires in COVID-19. TCRdb keeps only in-frame clones here, not all; method: immunoSEQ multiplex PCR. The sample lists about 130,000 clones, around 86% occurring once. The sample comprised peripheral blood. Every receptor here comes from a man between 60 and 70 years old with acute or convalescent COVID-19. Each CDR3 is given with its conserved first and last residue. Clone size is shown for a subset of rows, as once, few, many or a class of expanded clone.

TRBV5-5	TRBJ1-4	.	CASSSDRGFEKLFF
TRBV6-5	TRBJ1-5	.	CASIRQGAYQPQHF
TRBV25-1	TRBJ1-2	.	CASSGTVSGYTF
TRBV30	TRBJ1-2	.	CAWSPGVRGYTF
TRBV14	TRBJ2-1	.	CASSQLNWSSYNEQFF
TRBV30	TRBJ2-7	once	CAWKGQRSYEQYF
TRBV4-1	TRBJ1-2	.	CASSQGRGLGYTF
TRBV5-1	TRBJ2-1	.	CASSSRPSGGYNEQFF
TRBV10-3	TRBJ2-7	once	CAITSGTGTVDEQYF
TRBV11-2	TRBJ2-1	.	CASSLGGGGYSYNEQFF
TRBV2	TRBJ2-1	few	CASDGTTYNEQFF
TRBV5-1	TRBJ1-2	.	CASSPSRGATNYGYTF
TRBV5-4	TRBJ2-3	.	CASSLGLAGPPQYF
TRBV18	TRBJ2-7	.	CASSPTGTRSYEQYF
TRBV29-1	TRBJ1-1	.	CSVGRGSTEAFF
TRBV7-2	TRBJ2-6	few	CASSHGTRWAGANVLTF
TRBV28	TRBJ1-1	.	CASCSSRGQLNTEAFF
TRBV18	TRBJ1-6	few	CASSGTTSSYNSPLHF
TRBV5-4	TRBJ1-1	.	CASSRGQRGRTEAFF
TRBV28	TRBJ2-6	.	CASSLTGWANVLTF
TRBV5-1	TRBJ2-3	.	CASTTGRQASTDTQYF
TRBV5-4	TRBJ2-2	.	CASSLGIVGARGTGELFF
TRBV6-5	TRBJ2-3	.	CASSYVRELDTQYF
TRBV2	TRBJ2-7	.	CAGLGTSGERSSYEQYF
TRBV5-1	TRBJ2-1	.	CASSSYLAGGTVDEQFF
TRBV28	TRBJ2-1	few	CASSSPRDRGGYEQFF
TRBV5-1	TRBJ2-1	.	CASSKPGLAGVNEQFF
TRBV10-3	TRBJ2-3	.	CAISESRNTDTQYF
TRBV5-1	TRBJ1-1	.	CASSRQGRGTEAFF
TRBV27	TRBJ2-3	.	CASSYQGPGDTQYF
TRBV6-1	TRBJ2-7	.	CASSEGDASSYEQYF
TRBV29-1	TRBJ2-3	.	CSISQGADTQYF
TRBV5-1	TRBJ2-3	.	CASSLAPGTDTDTQYF
TRBV5-4	TRBJ2-3	.	CASSQQQGSGHTQYF
TRBV7-9	TRBJ1-3	.	CASSQQGGSGNTIYF
TRBV7-9	TRBJ1-1	.	CASSLESPRRGSRKAFF
TRBV7-2	TRBJ2-2	.	CASSLQGSTGELFF
TRBV7-9	TRBJ2-5	once	CASSLALTSVETQYF
TRBV7-8	TRBJ2-7	.	CASSLAAGGLSGEQYF
TRBV10-3	TRBJ1-1	.	CAISPGTGNTEAFF
TRBV24-1	TRBJ2-1	.	CATSDDRLAGLGYNEQFF
TRBV3-1/TRBV3-2	TRBJ1-2	.	CASSQVGQGIYGYTF
TRBV4-1	TRBJ2-5	once	CASSLLRGGRETQYF
TRBV6-5	TRBJ1-6	.	CASSYHGGNSPLHF
TRBV28	TRBJ2-7	.	CASSSLRLASYEQYF
TRBV18	TRBJ2-5	.	CASSPSDSPEGTQYF
TRBV18	TRBJ1-5	.	CASSLGDTSNQPQHF
TRBV10-3	TRBJ2-5	.	CAISGGQGASQETQYF
TRBV11-2	TRBJ2-7	.	CASSSPRSGSFEQYF
TRBV28	TRBJ1-2	.	CASSPLANYGYTF
TRBV28	TRBJ2-1	.	CASTETAYNEQFF